The clone carrying this TCR beta chain occurred a few times. As yet, its antigen is unknown. V shed 1 base and J shed 2 bases, with 9 bases lying between them. This CDR3 spans 15 amino acids. Germline CDR1 reads SGHTA; CDR2 reads FQGNSA. Time point defined: pre-sensitization, week 0. Treatment defined: therapeutic diphenylcyclopropenone sensitization with weekly scalp DPC. Researchers sampled blood before each patch test went on. The data were taken from a study of human T cells and chemical hapten exposure. Study-wide background: Diphenylcyclopropenone doses were given weekly to the scalps of patients across the approximately 25-week study.

Points from the study as a whole: Unchanged with DPC sensitization were TCRs above 1 in 1000 frequency.

Unique molecular identifiers were affixed to discrete cDNA molecules within the library. Each CDR3 protein is one row after TCRdb ran MiXCR on the RACE reads. This sample has around 300,000 distinct CDR3 sequences, with about 5% found just once. J is TRBJ1-3 and V is TRBV7-2; perhaps TRBD1 as D (5 bases). This sample comprised whole blood, obtained in connection with sensitization to the hapten diphenylcyclopropenone (DPC). This TCR was sampled from a woman younger than 35 with alopecia areata. Some clones in this sample may be carry-over from other donors' samples. Written as DNA, the CDR3 is TGTGCCAGCAGCTTAGTCGGCAGGGCTGGAAACACCATATATTTT. This translates into CASSLVGRAGNTIYF.